A selection of T cell receptor beta chains follows, all from one sample in a study of response to subunit inactivated influenza vaccine. TCRdb used MiXCR to reprocess the RT-PCR reads, holding one entry per CDR3 protein. The data contain roughly 710,000 distinct CDR3 sequences, about 14% of them singletons. The sample consisted of PBMCs from blood, taken 14 days before vaccination. These receptors originate from a man aged 50 or older who received an inactivated influenza vaccine. Both conserved end residues are part of each CDR3. D genes are given only for firm matches. Clone size, where shown, is once, few, many, or a class for clones that have expanded.

size,V,J,D,CDR3,DNA
many,TRBV28,TRBJ2-2,NA,CATTGTGELFF,TGTGCCACCACGGGCACCGGGGAGCTGTTTTTT
NA,TRBV20-1,TRBJ2-1,NA,CSARVGTSSYNEQFF,TGCAGTGCTAGAGTAGGGACAAGCTCCTACAATGAGCAGTTCTTC
NA,TRBV28,TRBJ2-5,NA,CASSWGLVDQETQYF,TGTGCCAGCAGTTGGGGTCTTGTGGACCAAGAGACCCAGTACTTC
few,TRBV4-3,TRBJ2-1,NA,CASSHPSHRGGNEQFF,TGCGCCAGCAGCCATCCTTCCCACCGTGGGGGCAATGAGCAGTTCTTC
few,TRBV4-1,TRBJ2-1,TRBD1,CASSHGSGGNEQFF,TGCGCCAGCAGCCATGGATCAGGGGGCAATGAGCAGTTCTTC
many,TRBV4-1,TRBJ2-3,TRBD1,CASSQDRGPGGTQYF,TGCGCCAGCAGCCAGGATAGGGGGCCCGGAGGTACGCAGTATTTT
NA,TRBV11-3,TRBJ2-5,NA,CASSLVLAKETQYF,TGTGCCAGCAGCTTAGTACTAGCAAAGGAGACCCAGTACTTC
NA,TRBV2,TRBJ1-4,NA,CASSEVREDEKLFF,TGTGCCAGCAGTGAGGTACGGGAAGATGAAAAACTGTTTTTT
NA,TRBV5-1,TRBJ2-5,TRBD1,CASTKPGQGTQYF,TGCGCCAGCACGAAACCGGGACAGGGAACCCAGTACTTC
NA,TRBV5-5,TRBJ2-1,NA,CASRPGTPISEQFF,TGTGCCAGCAGGCCTGGGACACCGATAAGCGAGCAGTTCTTC